This passage covers 8 T cell receptor beta chains from one sample sequenced in a study of T cell responses to AZD1222 COVID-19 vaccine. Profiled with immunoSEQ multiplex PCR; TCRdb holds only in-frame clones, not every one. The sample holds 60,000 to 85,000 clones, 60% to 85% seen once. The starting material was peripheral blood, obtained 28 days after the second dose of the MenACWY control vaccine. The receptor source for this set is an adult who received the MenACWY meningococcal vaccine as a control.

The table lists this clone with a few counts. The rearrangement joins TRBV5-6 to TRBJ1-1; D not certain. V shed 3 bases and J shed 7 bases, with 13 bases lying between them. Germline lookup yields CDR1 SGHDT and CDR2 YYEEEE. The CDR3 has 13 amino acids. CDR3 in amino acids: CASSSETTFEAFF. As DNA, the CDR3 is TGTGCCAGCAGCTCCGAGACGACGTTTGAAGCTTTCTTT.

The rearrangement joins TRBV12-3 or TRBV12-4 to TRBJ1-2; 10 bases map to TRBD1. J gave up 5 bases and V 6 bases, and 3 bases lay outside the gene matches. This CDR3 has 13 amino acids. DNA of the CDR3: TGTGCCAGCAGCCCGGGACAGGGGTATGGCTACACCTTC. This gives the protein CASSPGQGYGYTF.

The chain employs TRBV7-2 and TRBJ2-7, with TRBD2 matching 12 bases. Germline CDR1 is SGHTA and CDR2 is FQGNSA. The CDR3 length is 14 residues. The V segment lost 3 bases and the J segment 7 bases; nucleotides outside the gene matches: 4. CDR3 DNA sequence: TGTGCCAGCAGCTTGACTAGCGGGGGACAGGAGCAGTACTTC. Amino acids: CASSLTSGGQEQYF.

V usage is TRBV28 and J usage is TRBJ2-1, with D maybe TRBD1 (6 bases). CDR3 length: 14 amino acids. The V end was cut by 10 bases, the J end by 3 bases, with 16 bases between. Germline assignment: CDR1 MDHEN and CDR2 SYDVKM. CDR3 in amino acids: CATSGVVGYNEQFF. For the CDR3, the DNA is TGTGCCACCTCAGGGGTCGTCGGCTACAATGAGCAGTTCTTC.

This clone was observed a handful of times. This chain joins TRBV5-1 and TRBJ2-7, with D perhaps matching TRBD2 (6 bases). The CDR3 runs to 16 residues. Trimming stripped 1 base from V and 1 base from J, with 15 bases between. The germline CDR1 and CDR2 sequences are SGHRS and YFSETQ. The CDR3 nucleotides read TGCGCCAGCAGCTTGTCGGGAGCGGCCCTATCCTACGAGCAGTACTTC. Its translation is CASSLSGAALSYEQYF.

The rearrangement uses TRBV2 and TRBJ2-3, with 8 nucleotides matching TRBD2. The CDR3 runs 15 residues. After removal of 9 bases from V and 2 bases from J, the junction contained 10 bases not matched to a gene. Germline assignment: CDR1 SNHLY and CDR2 FYNNEI. The CDR3 sequence is CARKGLAHTTDTQYF. In DNA, the CDR3 is TGTGCCAGAAAAGGACTAGCCCACACCACAGATACGCAGTATTTT.

The rearrangement joins TRBV5-1 to TRBJ2-3; no clear D. The CDR3 extends over 15 amino acids. V was pared by 1 base and J by 2 bases, with 11 bases between. The germline V gene has CDR1 SGHRS and CDR2 YFSETQ. The CDR3 reads CASSLQSTLTDTQYF. The CDR3 bases are TGCGCCAGCAGCTTGCAGAGCACCCTCACAGATACGCAGTATTTT.

This clone was counted only a few times. The V call is TRBV6-1, the J call TRBJ1-1; unclear D gene. Germline-derived CDR1 and CDR2 are MNHNS and SASEGT. V lost 1 base to trimming and J lost 8 bases, with 14 bases between them. The CDR3 consists of 14 residues. The CDR3 is CASSEGAGRWEAFF. The CDR3 DNA reads as TGTGCCAGCAGTGAAGGGGCCGGACGATGGGAAGCTTTCTTT.